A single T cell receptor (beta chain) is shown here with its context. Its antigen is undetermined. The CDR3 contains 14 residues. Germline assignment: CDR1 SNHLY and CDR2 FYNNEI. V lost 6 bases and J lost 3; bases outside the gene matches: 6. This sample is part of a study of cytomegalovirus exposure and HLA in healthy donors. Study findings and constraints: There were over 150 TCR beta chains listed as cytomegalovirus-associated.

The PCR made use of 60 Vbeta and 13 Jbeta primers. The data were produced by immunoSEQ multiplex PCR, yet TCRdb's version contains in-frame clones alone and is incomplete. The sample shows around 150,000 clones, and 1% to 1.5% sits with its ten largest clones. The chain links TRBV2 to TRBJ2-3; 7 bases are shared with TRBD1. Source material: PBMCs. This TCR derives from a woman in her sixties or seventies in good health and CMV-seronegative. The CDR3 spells CASRRDSRTDTQYF. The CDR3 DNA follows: TGTGCCAGCAGACGGGACAGCCGTACAGATACGCAGTATTTT.